The clone carrying this TCR beta chain showed up just once. Its antigen is undetermined. Sequencing was performed with immunoSEQ multiplex PCR; in TCRdb, only in-frame clones are kept and a portion is missing. Of approximately 32,000 clones listed, approximately 90% were seen once; the top ten hold 8.5% to 9.5%. The record originates from a study of OX40 agonist ivuxolimab in advanced cancers. The junction had 2 bases not matched to a gene; V was cut back by 7 bases and J by 0 bases. The CDR3 runs 13 residues. Germline V gene lookup returns CDR1 MNHEY and CDR2 SVGAGI. Autoimmune disease history or systemic immunosuppression meant exclusion. Study-wide results and caveats: Low normalized T-cell clonal expansion also characterized some of the nonresponders. Within 6 weeks, CD4+ and CD8+ blood T cells expanded clonally at 0.1 to 3.0 mg/kg.

This TCR came from an adult with an advanced solid tumor such as melanoma, head and neck, liver or kidney cancer. This specimen consisted of CD4+ or CD8+ T cells sorted from blood, obtained in a trial of the OX40 agonist ivuxolimab. The J gene is TRBJ1-1, the V gene TRBV6-5; TRBD1 agrees at 7 bases. In nucleotides, the CDR3 is TGTGCCAGCAAGGGACAGTTGAACACTGAAGCTTTCTTT. Protein: CASKGQLNTEAFF.